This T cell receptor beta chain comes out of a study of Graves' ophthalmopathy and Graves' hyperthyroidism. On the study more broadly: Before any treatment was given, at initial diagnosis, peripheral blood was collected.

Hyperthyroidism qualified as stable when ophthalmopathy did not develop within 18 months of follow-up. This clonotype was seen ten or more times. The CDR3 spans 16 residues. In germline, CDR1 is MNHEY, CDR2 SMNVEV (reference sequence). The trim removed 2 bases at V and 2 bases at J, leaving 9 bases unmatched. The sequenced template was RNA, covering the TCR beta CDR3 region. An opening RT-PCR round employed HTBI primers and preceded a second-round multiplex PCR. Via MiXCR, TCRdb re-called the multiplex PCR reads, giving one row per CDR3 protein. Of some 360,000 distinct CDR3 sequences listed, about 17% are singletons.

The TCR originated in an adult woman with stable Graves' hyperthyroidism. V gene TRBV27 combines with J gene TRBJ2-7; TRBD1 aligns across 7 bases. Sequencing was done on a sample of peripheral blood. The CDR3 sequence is CASSLGRQGFAYEQYF. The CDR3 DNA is TGTGCCAGCAGTTTAGGCCGACAGGGTTTTGCCTACGAGCAGTACTTC.